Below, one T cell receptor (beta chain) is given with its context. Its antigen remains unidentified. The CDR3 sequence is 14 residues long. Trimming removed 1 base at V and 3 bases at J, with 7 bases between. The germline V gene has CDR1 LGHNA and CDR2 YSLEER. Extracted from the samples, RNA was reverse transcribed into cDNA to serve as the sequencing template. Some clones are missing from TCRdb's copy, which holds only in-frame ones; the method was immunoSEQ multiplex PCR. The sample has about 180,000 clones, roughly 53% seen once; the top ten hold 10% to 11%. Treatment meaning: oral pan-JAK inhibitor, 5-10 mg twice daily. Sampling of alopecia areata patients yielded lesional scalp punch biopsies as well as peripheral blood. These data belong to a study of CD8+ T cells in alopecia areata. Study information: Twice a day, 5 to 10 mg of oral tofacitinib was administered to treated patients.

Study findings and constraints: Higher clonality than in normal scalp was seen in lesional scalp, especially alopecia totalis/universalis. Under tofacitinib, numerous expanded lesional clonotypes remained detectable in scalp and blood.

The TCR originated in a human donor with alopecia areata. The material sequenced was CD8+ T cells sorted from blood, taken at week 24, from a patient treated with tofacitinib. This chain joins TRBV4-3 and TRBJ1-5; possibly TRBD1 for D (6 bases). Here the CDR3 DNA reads TGCGCCAGCAGCCAAGGGACAGTCAATCAGCCCCAGCATTTT. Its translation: CASSQGTVNQPQHF.